This TCR beta chain comes out of a study of cytomegalovirus exposure and HLA in healthy donors. Study-level results: Some TCR beta chains (more than 150 of them) were listed as cytomegalovirus-associated. Presence/absence analyses took donor sequencing depth as roughly uniform. Specific recognition of CMV antigens was confirmed in vitro for a few chains (all CMV-associated).

Both 60 Vbeta primers and 13 Jbeta primers went into the PCR. Assay used: immunoSEQ multiplex PCR; TCRdb lists only in-frame clones, some missing. The sample consists of under 150,000 clones, 79% of them appearing once. The CDR3 is 14 amino acids. Germline assignment: CDR1 MNHNY and CDR2 SVGAGI (reference sequence). V dropped 7 bases and J dropped 2; count of bases not matched to a gene: 4. In regard to this clone: What it recognizes is unknown.

Sequencing was done on a sample of PBMCs. This TCR came from a male donor in good health and CMV-seronegative. The chain joins TRBV6-6 to TRBJ2-1; 8 bases line up with TRBD2. The CDR3 reads CASINGGAYNEQFF. DNA of the CDR3: TGTGCCAGCATCAACGGGGGGGCCTACAATGAGCAGTTCTTC.